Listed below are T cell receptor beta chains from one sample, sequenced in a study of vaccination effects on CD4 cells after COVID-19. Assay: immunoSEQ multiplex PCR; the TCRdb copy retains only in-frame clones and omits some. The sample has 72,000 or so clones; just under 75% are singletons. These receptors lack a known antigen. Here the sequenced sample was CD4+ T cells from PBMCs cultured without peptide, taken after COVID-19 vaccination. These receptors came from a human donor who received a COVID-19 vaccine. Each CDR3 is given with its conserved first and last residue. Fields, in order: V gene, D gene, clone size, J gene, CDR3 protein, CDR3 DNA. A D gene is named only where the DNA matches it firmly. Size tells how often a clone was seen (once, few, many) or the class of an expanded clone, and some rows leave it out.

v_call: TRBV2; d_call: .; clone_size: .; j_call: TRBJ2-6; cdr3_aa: CARRSSGANVLTF; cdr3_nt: TGTGCCAGAAGGAGCTCTGGGGCCAACGTCCTGACTTTC
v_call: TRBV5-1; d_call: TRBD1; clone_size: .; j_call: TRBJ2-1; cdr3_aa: CASKGQGDSYNEQFF; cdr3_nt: TGCGCCAGTAAGGGACAGGGGGACTCCTACAATGAGCAGTTCTTC
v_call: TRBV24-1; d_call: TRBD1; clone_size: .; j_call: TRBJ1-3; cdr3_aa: CATSDPGTAGNTIYF; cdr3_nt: TGTGCCACCAGTGACCCCGGGACAGCTGGAAACACCATATATTTT
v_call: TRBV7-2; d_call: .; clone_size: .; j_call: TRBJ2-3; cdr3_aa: CASSQYTDTQYF; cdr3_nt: TGTGCCAGCAGCCAATACACAGATACGCAGTATTTT
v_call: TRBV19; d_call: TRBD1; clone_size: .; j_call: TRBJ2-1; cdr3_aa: CASSGGQGISYNEQFF; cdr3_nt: TGTGCCAGTAGTGGGGGACAGGGAATCTCCTACAATGAGCAGTTCTTC
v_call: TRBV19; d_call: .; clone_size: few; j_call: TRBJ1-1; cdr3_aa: CASRGHDMTEAFF; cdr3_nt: TGTGCCAGTAGGGGCCATGATATGACTGAAGCTTTCTTT
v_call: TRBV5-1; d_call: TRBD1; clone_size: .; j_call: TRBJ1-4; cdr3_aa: CASSWGQAVANEKLFF; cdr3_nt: TGCGCCAGCAGCTGGGGACAGGCCGTAGCTAATGAAAAACTGTTTTTT
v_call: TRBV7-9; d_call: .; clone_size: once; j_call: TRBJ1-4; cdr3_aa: CASSQTDEKLFF; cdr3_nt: TGTGCCAGCAGCCAGACGGATGAAAAACTGTTTTTT
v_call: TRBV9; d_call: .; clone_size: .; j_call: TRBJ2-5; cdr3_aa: CASSVAPQAGTQETQYF; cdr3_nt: TGTGCCAGCAGCGTAGCCCCCCAGGCAGGTACTCAAGAGACCCAGTACTTC
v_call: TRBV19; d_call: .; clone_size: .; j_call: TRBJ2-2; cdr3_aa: CASSIVRNTGELFF; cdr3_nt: TGTGCCAGTAGTATAGTTAGGAACACCGGGGAGCTGTTTTTT
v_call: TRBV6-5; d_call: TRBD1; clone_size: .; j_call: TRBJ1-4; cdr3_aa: CASSHRQGRLFF; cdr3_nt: TGTGCCAGCAGCCACCGACAGGGACGACTGTTTTTT
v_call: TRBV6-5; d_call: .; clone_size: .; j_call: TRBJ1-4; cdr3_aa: CASRGGGLGVELFF; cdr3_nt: TGTGCCAGCCGAGGGGGGGGACTTGGGGTTGAACTGTTTTTT
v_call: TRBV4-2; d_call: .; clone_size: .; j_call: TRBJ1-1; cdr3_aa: CASSQETGALDTEAFF; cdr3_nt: TGTGCCAGCAGCCAAGAGACAGGAGCCTTGGACACTGAAGCTTTCTTT
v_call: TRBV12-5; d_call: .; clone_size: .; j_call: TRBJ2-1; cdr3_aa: CASGLGYNEQFF; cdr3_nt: TGTGCTAGTGGTTTGGGCTACAATGAGCAGTTCTTC
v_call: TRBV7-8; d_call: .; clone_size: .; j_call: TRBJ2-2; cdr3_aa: CASSSGSSGTGELFF; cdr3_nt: TGTGCCAGCAGCTCCGGGTCGTCTGGCACCGGGGAGCTGTTTTTT
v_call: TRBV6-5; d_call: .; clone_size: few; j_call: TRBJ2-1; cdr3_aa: CASSFRGGYNEQFF; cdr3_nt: TGTGCCAGCAGTTTCAGGGGAGGATACAATGAGCAGTTCTTC
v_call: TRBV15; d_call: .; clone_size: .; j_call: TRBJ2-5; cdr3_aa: CATSGLRVGETQYF; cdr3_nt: TGTGCCACCAGCGGACTTCGAGTCGGGGAGACCCAGTACTTC
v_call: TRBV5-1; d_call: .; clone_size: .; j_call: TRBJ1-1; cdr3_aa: CASSLLAGDSSEAFF; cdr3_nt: TGCGCCAGCAGCTTGTTGGCAGGCGATAGCTCTGAAGCTTTCTTT
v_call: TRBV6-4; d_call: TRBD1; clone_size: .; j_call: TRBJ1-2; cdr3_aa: CASSDSGQGLGYTF; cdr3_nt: TGTGCCAGCAGTGACAGCGGACAGGGGCTTGGCTACACCTTC
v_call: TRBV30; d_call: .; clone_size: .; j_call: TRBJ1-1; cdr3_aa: CAWRKGPSEAFF; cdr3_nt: TGTGCCTGGAGGAAAGGGCCGTCTGAAGCTTTCTTT
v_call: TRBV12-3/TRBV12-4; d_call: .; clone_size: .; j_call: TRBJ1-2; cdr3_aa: CASSLRSNYGYTF; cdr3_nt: TGTGCCAGCAGTTTGAGAAGTAACTATGGCTACACCTTC
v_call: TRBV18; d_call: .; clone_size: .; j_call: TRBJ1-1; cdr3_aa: CASSKTETNTEAFF; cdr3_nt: TGTGCCAGCTCCAAGACAGAGACGAACACTGAAGCTTTCTTT
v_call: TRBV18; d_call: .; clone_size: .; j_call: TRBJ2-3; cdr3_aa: CASSPSSGSTDTQYF; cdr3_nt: TGTGCCAGCTCACCCTCCTCCGGCAGCACAGATACGCAGTATTTT
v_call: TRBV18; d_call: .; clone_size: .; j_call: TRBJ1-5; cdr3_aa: CASSRDRNQPQHF; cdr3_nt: TGTGCCAGCTCACGCGACAGAAATCAGCCCCAGCATTTT
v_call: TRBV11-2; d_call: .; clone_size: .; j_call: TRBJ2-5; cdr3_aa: CASSPFGGLETQYF; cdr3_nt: TGTGCCAGCAGCCCGTTCGGGGGCCTAGAGACCCAGTACTTC
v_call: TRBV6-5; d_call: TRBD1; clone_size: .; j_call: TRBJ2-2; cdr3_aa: CASQGQPNTGELFF; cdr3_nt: TGTGCCTCACAGGGACAGCCGAACACCGGGGAGCTGTTTTTT
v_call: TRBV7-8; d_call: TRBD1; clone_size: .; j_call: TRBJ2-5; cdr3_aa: CASSRDRGRETQYF; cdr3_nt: TGTGCCAGCAGCCGGGACAGGGGGCGGGAGACCCAGTACTTC
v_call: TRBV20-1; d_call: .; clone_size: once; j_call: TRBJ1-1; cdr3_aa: CSGQMNTEAFF; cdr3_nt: TGCAGTGGACAGATGAACACTGAAGCTTTCTTT
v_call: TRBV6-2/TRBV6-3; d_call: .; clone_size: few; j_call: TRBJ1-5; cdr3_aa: CASSDWGGKSQPQHF; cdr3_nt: TGTGCCAGCAGTGATTGGGGAGGGAAGAGTCAGCCCCAGCATTTT
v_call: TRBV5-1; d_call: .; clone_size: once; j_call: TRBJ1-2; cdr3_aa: CASSSQADYGYTF; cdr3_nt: TGCGCCAGCAGCTCGCAAGCCGACTATGGCTACACCTTC
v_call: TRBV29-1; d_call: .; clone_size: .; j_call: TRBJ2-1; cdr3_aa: CSVVRDSYNEQFF; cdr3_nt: TGCAGCGTTGTCAGGGACTCCTACAATGAGCAGTTCTTC
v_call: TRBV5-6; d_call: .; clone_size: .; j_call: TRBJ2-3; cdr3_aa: CASSRDTYTDTQYF; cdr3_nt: TGTGCCAGCAGCCGCGACACCTACACAGATACGCAGTATTTT
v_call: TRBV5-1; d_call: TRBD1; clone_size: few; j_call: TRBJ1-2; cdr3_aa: CASSLVGQGMDYGYTF; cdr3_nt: TGCGCCAGCAGCTTGGTCGGACAGGGGATGGACTATGGCTACACCTTC
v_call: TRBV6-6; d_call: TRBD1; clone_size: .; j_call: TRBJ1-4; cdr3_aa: CASSWDREKLFF; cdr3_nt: TGTGCCAGCAGTTGGGACAGGGAAAAACTGTTTTTT
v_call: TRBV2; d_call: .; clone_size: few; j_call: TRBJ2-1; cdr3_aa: CASTKGGEGIDEQFF; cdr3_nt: TGTGCCAGCACCAAAGGAGGTGAAGGGATCGATGAGCAGTTCTTC
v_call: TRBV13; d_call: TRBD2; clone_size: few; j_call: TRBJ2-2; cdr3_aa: CASSLGGTSRNTGELFF; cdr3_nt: TGTGCCAGCAGCTTAGGCGGGACTAGCCGGAACACCGGGGAGCTGTTTTTT
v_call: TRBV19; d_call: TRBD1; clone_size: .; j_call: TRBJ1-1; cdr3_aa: CASSMVRGTKYRGESMAFF; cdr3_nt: TGTGCCAGTAGTATGGTTCGTGGGACAAAATACAGGGGCGAGTCAATGGCTTTCTTT
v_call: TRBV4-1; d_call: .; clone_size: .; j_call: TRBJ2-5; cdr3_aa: CASSQGGLAGYQETQYF; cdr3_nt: TGCGCCAGCAGCCAAGGTGGGCTAGCTGGGTACCAAGAGACCCAGTACTTC
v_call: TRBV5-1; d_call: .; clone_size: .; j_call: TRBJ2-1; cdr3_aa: CASSFQGTVSYNEQFF; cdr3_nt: TGCGCCAGCAGCTTCCAGGGTACGGTCTCCTACAATGAGCAGTTCTTC
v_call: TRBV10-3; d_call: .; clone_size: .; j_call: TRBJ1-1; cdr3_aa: CAAQGQFNTEAFF; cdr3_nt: TGTGCCGCCCAAGGACAGTTCAACACTGAAGCTTTCTTT
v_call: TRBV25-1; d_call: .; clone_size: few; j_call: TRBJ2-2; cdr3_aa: CASRTGTTMNTGELFF; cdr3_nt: TGTGCCAGCAGAACAGGGACCACTATGAACACCGGGGAGCTGTTTTTT
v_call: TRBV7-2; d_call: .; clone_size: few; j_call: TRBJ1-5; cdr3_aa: CASSLQGMQPQHF; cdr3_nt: TGTGCCAGCAGCTTGCAGGGAATGCAGCCCCAGCATTTT
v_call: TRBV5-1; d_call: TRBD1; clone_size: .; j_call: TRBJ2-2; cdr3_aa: CASSLRTGKANTGELFF; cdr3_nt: TGCGCCAGCAGCTTGCGGACAGGGAAGGCGAACACCGGGGAGCTGTTTTTT
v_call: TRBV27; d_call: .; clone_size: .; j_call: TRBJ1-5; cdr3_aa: CASSLKAAGSVQPQHF; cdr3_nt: TGTGCCAGCAGTTTGAAGGCTGCGGGGTCTGTTCAGCCCCAGCATTTT
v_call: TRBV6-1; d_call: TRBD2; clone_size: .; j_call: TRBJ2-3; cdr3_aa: CASSEALIAGGLTDTQYF; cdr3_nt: TGTGCCAGCAGTGAAGCGCTGATAGCGGGGGGCCTTACAGATACGCAGTATTTT
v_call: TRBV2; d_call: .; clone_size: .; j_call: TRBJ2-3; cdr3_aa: CASSDGGYTDTQYF; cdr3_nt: TGTGCCAGCAGTGACGGCGGCTACACAGATACGCAGTATTTT
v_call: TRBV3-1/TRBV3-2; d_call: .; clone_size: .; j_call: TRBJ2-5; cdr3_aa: CASSQVARDQETQYF; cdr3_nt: TGTGCCAGCAGCCAAGTCGCAAGGGACCAAGAGACCCAGTACTTC
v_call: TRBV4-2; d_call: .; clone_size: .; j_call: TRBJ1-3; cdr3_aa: CASSPREAGNTIYF; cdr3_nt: TGTGCCAGCAGCCCTCGGGAGGCTGGAAACACCATATATTTT
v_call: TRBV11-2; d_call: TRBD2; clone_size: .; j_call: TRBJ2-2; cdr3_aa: CASSHLRAGGTANTGELFF; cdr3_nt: TGTGCCAGCAGCCACCTGAGAGCGGGGGGGACCGCGAACACCGGGGAGCTGTTTTTT
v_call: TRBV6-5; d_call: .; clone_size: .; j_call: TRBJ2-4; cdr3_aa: CASTGRAEGAFIRYF; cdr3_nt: TGTGCCAGCACCGGAAGGGCGGAGGGGGCATTCATTAGGTACTTC
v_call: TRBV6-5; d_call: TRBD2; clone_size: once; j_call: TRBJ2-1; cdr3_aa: CAGFTSGDYNEQFF; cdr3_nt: TGTGCCGGCTTCACTAGCGGGGACTACAATGAGCAGTTCTTC
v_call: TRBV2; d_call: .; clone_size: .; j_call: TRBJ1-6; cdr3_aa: CASSEAVSLQTHHF; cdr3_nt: TGTGCCAGCAGTGAAGCAGTGTCTCTACAGACTCATCACTTT
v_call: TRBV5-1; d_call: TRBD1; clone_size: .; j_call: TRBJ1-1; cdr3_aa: CASSATGSRHTEAFF; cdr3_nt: TGCGCCAGCAGCGCGACAGGGTCGCGACACACTGAAGCTTTCTTT